Listed here are 20 T cell receptor beta chains from one sample, sequenced in a study of low-dose radiotherapy and immunotherapy resistance in tumors. Alpha- and beta-chain coverage of first-strand cDNA came from TRAV- and TRBV-specific primers. With a constant-region primer and a V-primer adapter, TCRs were subjected to 20 PCR cycles of amplification. TCRdb used MiXCR to reprocess the reads, holding one entry per CDR3 protein. The sample contains tens of thousands of distinct CDR3 sequences, 15% to 20% of which appear only once. Stated time point: before trial treatment. The input for sequencing was PBMCs, taken before treatment. The receptors here all came from a male donor with prostate cancer.

This clonotype was seen repeatedly, ten times or more. This chain uses TRBV7-9 with TRBJ2-1; D not resolved. The CDR3 has 12 residues. The V gene lost 1 base and the J gene lost 9 bases, with 7 bases spanning the gap. Per germline, CDR1 SEHNR and CDR2 FQNEAQ (reference sequence). The CDR3 nucleotides read TGTGCCAGCAGCTTAGAGGGCGGTGAGCAGTTCTTC. Translation: CASSLEGGEQFF. Full variable domain (remainder filled in from reference TRBV7-9 and TRBJ2-1): DTGVSQNPRHKITKRGQNVTFRCDPISEHNRLYWYRQTLGQGPEFLTYFQNEAQLEKSRLLSDRFSAERPKGSFSTLEIQRTEQGDSAMYLCASSLEGGEQFFGPGTRLTVL.

This clonotype was detected many times. The genes are TRBV5-4 and TRBJ2-3; D unclear. Trimming took off 0 bases at V and 3 bases at J, with 11 bases between the two ends. CDR1 SGHNT and CDR2 YYREEE come from the germline V gene (reference sequence). The CDR3 extends over 15 amino acids. The CDR3 here is CASSLGGTVTDTQYF. The DNA of the CDR3 is TGTGCCAGCAGCTTGGGCGGCACTGTAACAGATACGCAGTATTTT.

This clonotype has at least ten counts. The junction departs from germline at one end; a sequencing error may be responsible. J is TRBJ1-1 and V is TRBV18; 7 bases align to TRBD1. CDR1 is KGHSH and CDR2 is LQKENI in the germline V gene. There are 12 residues in the CDR3. CDR3 coding DNA: TGTGCCAGCTCACCAGCGGGCCTCCAGGGGGACTTT. Translation: CASSPAGLQGDF. The whole variable domain, filled in from reference TRBV18 and TRBJ1-1, reads NAGVMQNPRHLVRRRGQEARLRCSPMKGHSHVYWYRQLPEEGLKFMVYLQKENIIDESGMPKERFSAEFPKEGPSILRIQQVVRGDSAAYFCASSPAGLQGDFGQGTRLTVV.

Comment on this clonotype: A single base is all that separates this from a far larger clone, so a read error is likely. The rearrangement uses TRBV5-3 and TRBJ2-7, with D perhaps TRBD2 (6 bases). TRBV5-3 is filed as an ORF, its function uncertain. This CDR3 comprises 11 residues. With 8 bases removed from V and 7 bases from J, the gap between germline ends came to 13 bases. The CDR3 sequence: CASRHGREQYF. The CDR3 nucleotides read TGTGCCAGCCGCCATGGGAGGGAGCAGTACTTC.

The sample holds many counts of this clonotype. The V and J genes are TRBV4-1 and TRBJ1-1; D ambiguous. The CDR3 has 15 amino acids. Trimming pared 1 base from V and 0 bases from J, leaving 9 bases between. Germline lookup yields CDR1 MGHRA and CDR2 YSYEKL. CDR3 coding DNA: TGCGCCAGCAGCCAAGTGGCAGATATGAACACTGAAGCTTTCTTT. It codes for CASSQVADMNTEAFF.

This clonotype was counted at least ten times. The chain links TRBV9 to TRBJ2-6, with TRBD1 as a possible D gene (5 bases). CDR3 length: 16 residues. Trimming stripped 3 bases from V and 3 bases from J, with 13 bases between. In germline, CDR1 is SGDLS, CDR2 YYNGEE. The CDR3 region is CASSGFGQGGANVLTF. The DNA of the CDR3 is TGTGCCAGCAGCGGATTCGGCCAGGGTGGGGCCAACGTCCTGACTTTC.

At least ten counts were recorded for this clonotype. The J gene is TRBJ2-7, the V gene TRBV7-9; 7 bases fit TRBD2. There are 17 residues in the CDR3. J lost 1 base, V lost 5 bases, and 14 bases had no gene match. CDR1 is SEHNR and CDR2 is FQNEAQ in the germline V gene (reference sequence). CDR3 protein: CASSPPRRGTGSYEQYF. CDR3 nucleotides: TGTGCCAGCAGCCCTCCCCGGCGGGGGACTGGTTCCTACGAGCAGTACTTC.

Ten or more counts support this clonotype. The chain links TRBV9 to TRBJ2-1; D ambiguous. The germline V gene encodes CDR1 SGDLS and CDR2 YYNGEE. The CDR3 is 15 residues long. V lost 0 bases, J lost 1 base, and 8 bases lay in between. This CDR3 is CASSVGWSSYNEQFF. The CDR3 DNA reads as TGTGCCAGCAGCGTAGGGTGGTCTTCCTACAATGAGCAGTTCTTC.

At least ten counts were recorded for this clonotype. The chain has TRBV12-5 and TRBJ2-5, with D perhaps assigned TRBD1 or TRBD2 (5 bases each). The ends were cut back, 8 bases at V and 5 bases at J, with 15 bases in the middle. The CDR3 consists of 13 residues. CDR1 LGHNT and CDR2 FRNRAP come from the germline V gene. CDR3 bases: TGTGCTAGTAGAGGGAGTGGGGACGAGACCCAGTACTTC. It encodes CASRGSGDETQYF.

This clonotype came up many times. This chain connects TRBV28 to TRBJ2-3, with 9 bases matching TRBD2. Germline CDR1 and CDR2: MDHEN and SYDVKM. The CDR3 is made up of 17 amino acids. With V trimmed by 4 bases and J by 2 bases, 10 bases remained unmatched. For the CDR3, the DNA is TGTGCCAGCAGTTCCGAATACAGACTAGCGGACACAGATACGCAGTATTTT. This codes for CASSSEYRLADTDTQYF.

This clonotype was seen at least ten times. This CDR3 reads CAIGGGAEQFF. The CDR3 region has the DNA TGTGCCATCGGTGGCGGGGCTGAGCAGTTCTTC. The gene calls are TRBV10-3 and TRBJ2-1, with D possibly matching TRBD2 (6 bases). Trimming took 8 bases from V and 9 from J, leaving 11 bases between them. Germline V gene lookup returns CDR1 ENHRY and CDR2 SYGVKD. The length of the CDR3 is 11 residues.

Ten or more counts support this clonotype. This chain connects TRBV7-9 to TRBJ2-1, with TRBD1 identical over 7 bases. CDR1 is SEHNR, CDR2 FQNEAQ, per germline (reference sequence). The trim removed 5 bases at V and 8 bases at J, leaving 15 bases unmatched. The CDR3 has 16 residues. CDR3 coding DNA: TGTGCCAGCAGCCGGCCCCGACAGGGTGGTGGCGATGAGCAGTTCTTC. Translated, it gives CASSRPRQGGGDEQFF.

In regard to this clonotype: A far larger clone differs by one base, so this is likely a read error. J is TRBJ2-3 and V is TRBV13; 7 bases fit TRBD1. The germline V gene encodes CDR1 PRHDT and CDR2 FYEKMQ (reference sequence). The CDR3 extends over 14 amino acids. CDR3 region: CAGSRGTATDTQYF. DNA for the CDR3: TGTGCCGGCAGTAGGGGGACAGCCACAGATACGCAGTATTTT.

This clonotype was recorded many times. The chain joins TRBV5-1 to TRBJ1-4; TRBD1 might be the D (6 bases). The CDR3 contains 16 residues. The germline V and J ends were trimmed by 4 bases and 4 bases, with 17 bases remaining between them. The germline V gene encodes CDR1 SGHRS and CDR2 YFSETQ. CDR3 DNA sequence: TGCGCCAGCAGCCCGATCCCAGGACAGATTAATGAAAAACTGTTTTTT. Translation gives CASSPIPGQINEKLFF.

The table lists this clonotype with many counts. The chain joins TRBV20-1 to TRBJ1-2; TRBD1 matches at 10 bases. V lost 6 bases and J lost 2; bases outside the gene matches: 3. Germline loops: CDR1 DFQATT, CDR2 SNEGSKA (reference sequence). The CDR3 totals 13 residues. The CDR3 loop is CSAGGQGNYGYTF. The CDR3 DNA sequence: TGCAGTGCGGGGGGACAGGGGAACTATGGCTACACCTTC.

This clonotype was picked up many times. This rearrangement joins TRBV20-1 to TRBJ2-1; maybe TRBD1 (5 bases). Germline loops: CDR1 DFQATT, CDR2 SNEGSKA (reference sequence). The CDR3 is made up of 15 amino acids. V lost 6 bases to trimming and J lost 4 bases, with 19 bases between them. CDR3 protein: CSALDSDRFYNEQFF. The CDR3 DNA sequence: TGCAGTGCCCTAGACAGCGATAGGTTTTACAATGAGCAGTTCTTC.

This clonotype was counted at least ten times. This chain uses TRBV19 with TRBJ1-1; 8 nucleotides line up with TRBD1. This CDR3 region has 14 residues. Germline CDR1 LNHDA, CDR2 SQIVND (reference sequence). Losses at the gene ends were 3 bases for V and 2 bases for J; bases not matched to a gene: 2. DNA for the CDR3: TGTGCCAGTAGTATGACAGGGGTCAACACTGAAGCTTTCTTT. This sequence encodes CASSMTGVNTEAFF.

This clonotype has ten or more counts. The rearrangement joins TRBV6-2 or TRBV6-3 to TRBJ1-5; tentatively, D is TRBD1 (5 bases). With 6 bases removed from V and 4 bases from J, the gap between germline ends came to 16 bases. This CDR3 comprises 15 residues. CDR1 is MNHEY and CDR2 is SVGEGT in the germline V gene. The CDR3 loop is CASRSGGTYNQPQHF. In DNA, the CDR3 is TGTGCCAGCAGGTCCGGCGGGACTTATAATCAGCCCCAGCATTTT.

The CDR3 here is CASRDRGHTYNEQFF. CDR3 DNA: TGTGCCAGCAGAGACAGGGGGCACACCTACAATGAGCAGTTCTTC. The V gene is TRBV2, the J gene TRBJ2-1, with 10 bases that match TRBD1. The CDR3 loop spans 15 amino acids. The junction had 4 bases not matched to a gene; V was cut back by 6 bases and J by 2 bases. CDR1 and CDR2 (germline): SNHLY, FYNNEI.

This clonotype was counted many times. The genes are TRBV25-1 and TRBJ2-1; D perhaps matches TRBD1 (6 bases). The germline V gene encodes CDR1 MGHDK and CDR2 SYGVNS. The V end was cut by 8 bases, the J end by 6 bases, with 11 bases between. The CDR3 is 12 amino acids. The CDR3 DNA reads as TGTGCCAGCGAGGACAGTTTCAATGAGCAGTTCTTC. Translating it yields CASEDSFNEQFF.